This T cell receptor (beta chain) was found in a study of beta chain features in type 1 diabetes. Reverse transcribing all isolated RNA meant expressed TCRB transcripts were sequenced. Assay used: immunoSEQ multiplex PCR; TCRdb lists only in-frame clones, some missing. The table lists some 410,000 clones, roughly 13% of them singletons. This clone has a handful of counts. Each population that was sorted was more than 95% pure. V lost 6 bases to trimming and J lost 0 bases, with 9 bases between them. The CDR3 contains 14 residues. Germline V CDR1 and CDR2: LNHDA, SQIVND (reference sequence). V and J are TRBV19 and TRBJ1-5; D may be TRBD1 (6 bases). This TCR came from a man aged 30 to 45 in good health. The source material was naive CD4+ T cells from blood. The CDR3 loop reads CASRRTDSNQPQHF. CDR3 nucleotides: TGTGCCAGTAGGAGGACAGATAGCAATCAGCCCCAGCATTTT.